Below, one T cell receptor (beta chain) is given with its context. This entry is derived from a study of blood T cell repertoires in COVID-19. The Seattle patients joined while their infection was active and were tracked longitudinally afterward. Study processing details: Reference gene primer amplification yielded estimated nucleated cell counts. Assay used: immunoSEQ multiplex PCR; TCRdb lists only in-frame clones, some missing. V, J and clone size were drawn from that table, and D and trimming were deduced from the DNA. The table lists about 130,000 clones, about four fifths of them singletons. The trim removed 4 bases at V and 6 bases at J, leaving 13 bases unmatched. The CDR3 has 16 residues. Per germline, CDR1 SGHDT and CDR2 YYEEEE.

The source of this sequence is a woman aged 65 to 85 with COVID-19, enrolled during active disease. The gene calls are TRBV5-6 and TRBJ2-1; 7 bases agree with TRBD1. Sequencing was performed on peripheral blood. CDR3 amino acids: CASSIISSTGSNEQFF. DNA for the CDR3: TGTGCCAGCAGCATCATTAGCTCGACAGGGAGCAATGAGCAGTTCTTC.